Listed below are T cell receptor beta chains from one sample, sequenced in a study of blood T cell repertoires in COVID-19. Only in-frame clones appear in the TCRdb table, and some are missing; sequencing was by immunoSEQ multiplex PCR. The sample comprises some 120,000 clones, around nine tenths of which are singletons, and less than 2% rests with the top ten. Material: peripheral blood. The receptors shown here come from a human donor in a cohort sampled during active COVID-19. Each CDR3 is given without its conserved first and last residue. Fields, in order: V gene, J gene, CDR3 protein.

V: TRBV9; J: TRBJ2-3; CDR3: ASSVEGDSTDTQY
V: TRBV6-5; J: TRBJ1-1; CDR3: ASSYRTGGNPEAF
V: TRBV5-4; J: TRBJ2-7; CDR3: ASSLVGGSYEQY
V: TRBV5-1; J: TRBJ1-1; CDR3: ASSPSGSRNTEAF
V: TRBV28; J: TRBJ1-5; CDR3: ASSPTGPSNQPQH
V: TRBV3-1/TRBV3-2; J: TRBJ1-4; CDR3: ASGSTNEKLF
V: TRBV28; J: TRBJ1-2; CDR3: ASSLRYQVNYGYT
V: TRBV7-2; J: TRBJ2-4; CDR3: ASSLTGTSIQY
V: TRBV7-6; J: TRBJ2-3; CDR3: ASSLRASGGVDTQY
V: TRBV6-5; J: TRBJ2-2; CDR3: ASSYRAGGAGELF